A selection of T cell receptor beta chains follows, all from one sample in a study of T-cell reconstitution after alpha-beta-depleted transplantation in children. TCRdb used MiXCR to reprocess the PCR reads, holding one entry per CDR3 protein. This table has hundreds of thousands of distinct CDR3 sequences, around an eighth appearing once. The source material was PBMCs from the stem cell graft donor, sampled from the stem cell graft. Every receptor here comes from a human donor who donated a stem cell graft to a child with combined immunodeficiency. The CDR3 runs from the conserved cysteine through the conserved F or W. A D gene is named only where the DNA matches it firmly. Size values are once, few and many counts, or a class for expanded clones, and some rows have none.

TRBV6-2/TRBV6-3	few	TRBJ2-3	TRBD2	TGTGCCAGCAGTTACCGTCCGGGGACTAGTGTTCGGACAGATACGCAGTATTTT	CASSYRPGTSVRTDTQYF
TRBV7-2	few	TRBJ2-1	NA	TGTGCCAGCAGCTTAGCAGCCAACAATGAGCAGTTCTTC	CASSLAANNEQFF
TRBV5-1	many	TRBJ2-1	NA	TGCGCCAGCAGCTTGGCACTAGCTCGCAATGAGCAGTTCTTC	CASSLALARNEQFF
TRBV5-1	many	TRBJ2-1	NA	TGCGCCAGCAGGGCGGACACTTCCTACAATGAGCAGTTCTTC	CASRADTSYNEQFF
TRBV11-1	NA	TRBJ2-3	NA	TGTGCCAGCAGCGGCATAGCCTACCGTCCGAGTGCGCAGTATTTT	CASSGIAYRPSAQYF
TRBV10-3	few	TRBJ2-3	NA	TGTGCCATCGGTAGGGCAGATACGCAGTATTTT	CAIGRADTQYF
TRBV6-2/TRBV6-3	many	TRBJ2-1	NA	TGTGCCAGCAGGGAAGGGGGGTTCTACAATGAGCAGTTCTTC	CASREGGFYNEQFF
TRBV3-1	NA	TRBJ2-3	NA	TGTGCCAGCAGCGCACCGGACTATTCAGATACGCAGTATTTT	CASSAPDYSDTQYF
TRBV12-3/TRBV12-4	NA	TRBJ2-7	NA	TGTGCCAGCAGCCCCCCAAAGGACGGCCTAGAGCAGTACTTC	CASSPPKDGLEQYF
TRBV10-3	NA	TRBJ2-7	TRBD1	TGTGCCATCAGGGGGGGACAGGGAGAAGAGCAGTACTTC	CAIRGGQGEEQYF
TRBV5-1	few	TRBJ2-3	NA	TGCGCCAGCAGCCGAGTTGGGGTATCTAGCACAGATACGCAGTATTTT	CASSRVGVSSTDTQYF
TRBV20-1	NA	TRBJ1-2	NA	TGCAGTGCTTACCGGGTCGGGAATGGCTACACCTTC	CSAYRVGNGYTF
TRBV6-5	many	TRBJ1-2	NA	TGTGCCAGCAGACCCGCCGGGCGCCCCTATGGCTACACCTTC	CASRPAGRPYGYTF
TRBV5-1	many	TRBJ2-3	TRBD2	TGCGCCAGCAGCCTGAGGACAACGGGAGGGGCGACAGATACGCAGTATTTT	CASSLRTTGGATDTQYF
TRBV9	few	TRBJ2-1	NA	TGTGCCAGCAGCGCCGGCGGGACACCACTGTACAATGAGCAGTTCTTC	CASSAGGTPLYNEQFF
TRBV7-9	many	TRBJ2-3	NA	TGTGCCAGCAGCCTGACAGCCCCACGAGATACGCAGTATTTT	CASSLTAPRDTQYF
TRBV18	NA	TRBJ2-4	NA	TGTGCCAGCTCATCGCTCGACTCGTTAGCCAAAAACATTCAGTACTTC	CASSSLDSLAKNIQYF
TRBV15	NA	TRBJ2-1	NA	TGTGCCACCAGCAGAGAAACTCTCAATGAGCAGTTCTTC	CATSRETLNEQFF
TRBV4-3	few	TRBJ2-3	TRBD1	TGCGCCAGCAGCCACCTTGACAGGGCTGACGATACGCAGTATTTT	CASSHLDRADDTQYF
TRBV11-2	NA	TRBJ2-3	NA	TGTGCCAGCAGCTACGCCCGACAGTGGTCCTCCACAGATACGCAGTATTTT	CASSYARQWSSTDTQYF